Sequencing of this T cell receptor beta chain was carried out in a study of blood T cell repertoires in COVID-19 (dated by TCRdb to the early 2020s). For the study in its entirety: Samples covering the acute and convalescent phases of COVID-19 were provided by collaborators in the United States, Italy and Spain. The repertoires were released in a freely available public database meant as a resource for research on the immune response to SARS-CoV-2. Where available, HLA class I and class II types were taken from metadata supplied by the sample provider and were not determined by assay-based typing. The dataset comprised deeply sampled blood TCRbeta repertoires from subjects exposed to, actively infected with, or recovered from COVID-19. The material from the prospective study consisted of cDNA or gDNA derived from T cells, B-cell-depleted T cells, or PBMCs. Samples came from the ongoing ImmuneRACE study (first 160 participants) plus 1,254 subjects from 6 global collaborators. Nearly every sample came with metadata listing a de-identified subject ID, COVID-19 status, age in years and sex. What the study reported, not specific to this receptor: Clinical and demographic metadata were provided uncurated, with the amount varying by source and participant.

The immunoSEQ Assay, a bias-controlled multiplex PCR, was used to amplify TCRbeta CDR3 regions from genomic DNA. As for how the authors treated the data: The number of nucleated cells in each sample was estimated from the amplification of reference gene primers within the assay. To quantify the absolute abundance of each unique TCRbeta CDR3 rearrangement, sequence reads were collapsed and filtered. Productive Simpson clonality was computed per sample as the square root of Simpson's diversity index over productive rearrangements. The source is immuneACCESS, and TCRdb retained only in-frame sequences with V and J called. Part of the clones is not carried over; for the studies checked, unresolved V genes explain less than half of this, and the remainder is unexplained. That table furnishes V, J and clone size, whereas the DNA furnished D and trimming. This sample comprises 200,000 or so clones, 70% to 90% of them detected only once. The ten largest clonotypes hold around 3% of the sample.

Another Seattle source contributed samples from volunteer blood donors who had recovered from COVID-19. Each collaborating institution followed its own protocols to collect whole blood in K2EDTA tubes. For TCRbeta analysis, collaborator samples were shipped as frozen whole blood, as isolated PBMCs, or as DNA extracted from either sample type. In the case of this clone: No antigen is known for it. Base-call qualities are not available, and no considerably larger clone is one nucleotide away.

V is trimmed back by 5 bases and J by 1 base, and the junction contains 4 bases that no gene match accounts for. Reading from cysteine to phenylalanine, the CDR3 counts 15 amino acids. CDR3 DNA only is kept here, 45 bases in frame from base 1. CDR1 and CDR2 were assigned from the germline V gene as SGHNT and YENEEA. The sample was peripheral blood. The TCR originated in a man in his fifties who had recovered from COVID-19. The rearrangement combines TRBV11-3 with TRBJ2-2; 7 central bases correspond to TRBD1. The nucleotides are TGTGCCAGCAGCGGGCGGACAGGGAACACCGGGGAGCTGTTTTTT. The encoded protein is CASSGRTGNTGELFF.